Presented here are 15 T cell receptor beta chains from one specimen sequenced in a study of sequential checkpoint blockade in melanoma. Sequencing used immunoSEQ multiplex PCR; TCRdb keeps in-frame clones, though not all of them. Of more than 20,000 clones in the sample, roughly 86% are singletons; the top ten hold roughly 12%. Treatment reported: randomized to nivolumab then ipilimumab (arm A) or the reverse (arm B). Sequenced material: CD8+ T cells sorted from blood (inferred from file names), taken from a patient given nivolumab and ipilimumab in sequence. The receptor source for this set is a human donor with melanoma.

This clone has just one count. The V call is TRBV6-5, the J call TRBJ1-1; 9 bases align to TRBD1. V lost 7 bases and J lost 1; bases outside the gene matches: 4. The CDR3 length is 14 residues. Per the germline V gene, CDR1 is MNHEY and CDR2 is SVGAGI. This chain's CDR3 is CASNRGLENTEAFF. CDR3 nucleotides: TGTGCCAGCAACAGGGGGCTCGAGAACACTGAAGCTTTCTTT.

The DNA of the CDR3 is TGTGCCAGTAGTATCGGACTAGCGTACAACAATGAGCAGTTCTTC. The encoded protein is CASSIGLAYNNEQFF. The V and J genes are TRBV19 and TRBJ2-1; TRBD2 matches at 9 bases. This CDR3 is built from 15 residues. After removal of 3 bases from V and 5 bases from J, the junction contained 5 bases not matched to a gene. Germline CDR1 and CDR2: LNHDA and SQIVND (reference sequence).

The chain joins TRBV7-2 to TRBJ2-7; 15 bases line up with TRBD2. V gave up 0 bases and J gave up 6 bases; unmatched junction bases: 9. The CDR3 has 18 residues. Germline CDR1 SGHTA, CDR2 FQGNSA. As DNA, the CDR3 is TGTGCCAGCAGCTTAGCGGGGAGGACTAGCGGGAGGGCCGGCGAGCAGTACTTC. Residues: CASSLAGRTSGRAGEQYF.

The CDR3 coding sequence is TGTGCCAGCCAGGTATCAGCTGACGAGCAGTACTTC. Amino acids: CASQVSADEQYF. This chain links TRBV28 with TRBJ2-7; D unresolved. Germline V gene sequence: CDR1 MDHEN, CDR2 SYDVKM. With 8 bases removed from V and 5 bases from J, the gap between germline ends came to 13 bases. The CDR3 is 12 residues long.

This chain joins TRBV18 and TRBJ2-5; 9 bases agree with TRBD2. Looked up from germline, CDR1 is KGHSH and CDR2 is LQKENI. V lost 4 bases, J lost 5 bases, and 8 bases stayed unmatched. This CDR3 contains 15 residues. CDR3 DNA: TGTGCCAGCTCACTCTTTAGCGGGAGCGAGGAGACCCAGTACTTC. Its protein product is CASSLFSGSEETQYF.

The V and J genes are TRBV25-1 and TRBJ2-3; 7 positions agree with TRBD1. CDR1 MGHDK and CDR2 SYGVNS come from the germline V gene. The CDR3 has 15 residues. Losses at the gene ends were 3 bases for V and 5 bases for J; bases not matched to a gene: 8. CDR3 DNA: TGTGCCAGCAGTGATTATGGGACAGCTGTAGATACGCAGTATTTT. Protein sequence: CASSDYGTAVDTQYF.

This clone was seen a handful of times. The V and J genes are TRBV21-1 and TRBJ2-1; the D call TRBD2 from the table was never checked on the DNA. TRBV21-1 is a pseudogene locus. The CDR3 covers 16 residues. CDR3 sequence reads: CASSKRSSSGMYEQFF. The CDR3 DNA follows: TGTGCCAGCAGCAAAAGGAGTTCTAGCGGGATGTATGAGCAGTTCTTC.

The chain couples TRBV5-5 to TRBJ2-6, with D possibly matching TRBD2 (5 bases). CDR3 length: 15 residues. V lost 2 bases and J lost 0, with 6 bases in between. The germline CDR1 and CDR2 sequences are SGHKS and YYEKEE (reference sequence). This CDR3 reads CASSFRGSGANVLTF. CDR3 nucleotide sequence: TGTGCCAGCAGCTTCCGGGGCTCTGGGGCCAACGTCCTGACTTTC. Drawing the rest from reference TRBV5-5 and TRBJ2-6, the complete variable domain is DAGVTQSPTHLIKTRGQQVTLRCSPISGHKSVSWYQQVLGQGPQFIFQYYEKEERGRGNFPDRFSARQFPNYSSELNVNALLLGDSALYLCASSFRGSGANVLTFGAGSRLTVL.

The chain recombines TRBV28 with TRBJ2-7; 7 bases are shared with TRBD2. The CDR3 extends over 15 amino acids. Germline values: CDR1 MDHEN, CDR2 SYDVKM. The V gene end was trimmed by 4 bases and the J gene end by 3 bases; junction bases not matched to a gene: 9. The CDR3 sequence: CASSSPPAGNYEQYF. The CDR3 DNA follows: TGTGCCAGCAGTTCCCCCCCAGCGGGAAACTACGAGCAGTACTTC.

The chain carries TRBV29-1 and TRBJ2-2; tentative D call: TRBD1 (5 bases). V shed 7 bases and J shed 1 base, with 10 bases lying between them. There are 13 residues in the CDR3. Germline V lookup: CDR1 SQVTM, CDR2 ANQGSEA. CDR3 bases: TGCAGCGCCCGACAGAGGAACACCGGGGAGCTGTTTTTT. Translation: CSARQRNTGELFF.

Details on this clone: Relative to the germline gene, one junction end is altered; a read error may explain this. The rearrangement joins TRBV7-7 to TRBJ2-2; D unclear. The germline CDR1 and CDR2 sequences are SSHAT and FNYEAQ (reference sequence). This CDR3 comprises 15 residues. The CDR3 spells CASSPLSGNTGELFF. The CDR3 DNA follows: TGTGCTAGCAGCCCTCTTTCAGGAAACACCGGGGAGCTGTTTTTT.

This clone came up once. V is TRBV27 and J is TRBJ2-5; a possible D gene is TRBD1 (5 bases). Germline CDR1 reads MNHEY; CDR2 reads SMNVEV (reference sequence). Trimming took 3 bases from V and 4 from J, leaving 21 bases between them. The CDR3 extends over 17 amino acids. The CDR3 loop is CASSFKGIRVERETQYF. CDR3 nucleotide sequence: TGTGCCAGCAGTTTTAAGGGTATCAGGGTAGAAAGAGAGACCCAGTACTTC.

In DNA form, the CDR3 reads TGTGCCAGCAGTCCGACAGGGGAGTGGGATCAGCCCCAGCATTTT. It is translated as CASSPTGEWDQPQHF. The chain has TRBV28 and TRBJ1-5; 8 bases agree with TRBD1. V shed 5 bases and J 5 bases; nucleotides not matched to a gene: 8. Germline V lookup: CDR1 MDHEN, CDR2 SYDVKM. The CDR3 spans 15 residues. The whole variable domain, remainder taken from reference TRBV28 and TRBJ1-5, is DVKVTQSSRYLVKRTGEKVFLECVQDMDHENMFWYRQDPGLGLRLIYFSYDVKMKEKGDIPEGYSVSREKKERFSLILESASTNQTSMYLCASSPTGEWDQPQHFGDGTRLSIL.

The chain uses TRBV7-9 and TRBJ2-1, with D possibly being TRBD2 (6 bases). The CDR3 is 15 residues long. The germline V gene has CDR1 SEHNR and CDR2 FQNEAQ (reference sequence). V lost 5 bases and J 7 bases, leaving 18 bases between the germline ends. CDR3 sequence: CASSLRTGETNEQFF. For the CDR3, the DNA is TGTGCCAGCAGCCTGCGGACGGGGGAGACTAATGAGCAGTTCTTC.

This clone showed up just a few times. V and J are TRBV18 and TRBJ1-2; 8 bases fit TRBD1. V gave up 1 base and J gave up 5 bases; unmatched junction bases: 6. The germline V gene has CDR1 KGHSH and CDR2 LQKENI. The CDR3 extends over 15 amino acids. Written as DNA, the CDR3 is TGTGCCAGCTCACCACAGGACAGGGCGCGGTATGGCTACACCTTC. Amino acid sequence: CASSPQDRARYGYTF.